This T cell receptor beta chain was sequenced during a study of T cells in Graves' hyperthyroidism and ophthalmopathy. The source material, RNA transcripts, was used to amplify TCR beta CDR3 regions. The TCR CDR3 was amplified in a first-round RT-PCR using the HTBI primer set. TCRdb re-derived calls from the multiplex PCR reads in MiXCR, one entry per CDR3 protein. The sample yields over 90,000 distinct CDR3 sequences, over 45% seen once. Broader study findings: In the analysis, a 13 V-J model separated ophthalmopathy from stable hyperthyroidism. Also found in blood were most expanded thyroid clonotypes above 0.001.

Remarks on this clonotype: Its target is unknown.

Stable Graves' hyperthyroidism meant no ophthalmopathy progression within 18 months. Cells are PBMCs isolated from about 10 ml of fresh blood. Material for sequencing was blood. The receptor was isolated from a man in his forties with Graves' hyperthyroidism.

The CDR3 spells CASSQVGQGAEAFF. CDR3 DNA sequence: TGTGCCAGCAGCCAAGTTGGACAGGGTGCTGAAGCTTTCTTT. The chain couples TRBV3-1 to TRBJ1-1, with TRBD1 matching 8 bases. From germline, CDR1 is LGHDT and CDR2 YNNKEL (reference sequence). V shed 1 base, J shed 6 bases, and the junction held 4 bases outside the gene matches. This CDR3 spans 14 amino acids.